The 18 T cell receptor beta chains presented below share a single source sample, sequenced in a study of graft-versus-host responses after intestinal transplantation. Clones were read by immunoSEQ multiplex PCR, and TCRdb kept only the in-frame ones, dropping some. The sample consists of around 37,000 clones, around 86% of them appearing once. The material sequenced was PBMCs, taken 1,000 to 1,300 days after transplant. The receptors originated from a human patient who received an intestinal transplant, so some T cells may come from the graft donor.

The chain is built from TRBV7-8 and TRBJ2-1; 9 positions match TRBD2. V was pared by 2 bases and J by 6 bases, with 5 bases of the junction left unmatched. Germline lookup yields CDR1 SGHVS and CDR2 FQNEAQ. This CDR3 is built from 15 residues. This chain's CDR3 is CASSLSSGASNEQFF. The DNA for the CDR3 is TGTGCCAGCAGCTTATCTAGCGGGGCCTCCAATGAGCAGTTCTTC. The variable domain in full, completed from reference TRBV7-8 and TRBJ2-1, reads GAGVSQSPRYKVAKRGQDVALRCDPISGHVSLFWYQQALGQGPEFLTYFQNEAQLDKSGLPSDRFFAERPEGSVSTLKIQRTQQEDSAVYLCASSLSSGASNEQFFGPGTRLTVL.

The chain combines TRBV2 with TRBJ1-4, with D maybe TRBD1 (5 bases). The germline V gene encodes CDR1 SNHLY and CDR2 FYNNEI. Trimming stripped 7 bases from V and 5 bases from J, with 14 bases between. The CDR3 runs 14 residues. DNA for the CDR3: TGTGCCAGCACCTTTTCCCAGGGAAATGAAAAACTGTTTTTT. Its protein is CASTFSQGNEKLFF. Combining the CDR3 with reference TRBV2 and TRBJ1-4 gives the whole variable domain EPEVTQTPSHQVTQMGQEVILRCVPISNHLYFYWYRQILGQKVEFLVSFYNNEISEKSEIFDDQFSVERPDGSNFTLKIRSTKLEDSAMYFCASTFSQGNEKLFFGSGTQLSVL.

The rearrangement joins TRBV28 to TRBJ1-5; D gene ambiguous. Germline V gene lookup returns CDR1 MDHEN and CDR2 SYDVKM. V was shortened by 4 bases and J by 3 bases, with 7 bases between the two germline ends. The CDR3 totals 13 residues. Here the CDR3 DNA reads TGTGCCAGCAGTTCAGGCCTCAATCAGCCCCAGCATTTT. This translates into CASSSGLNQPQHF.

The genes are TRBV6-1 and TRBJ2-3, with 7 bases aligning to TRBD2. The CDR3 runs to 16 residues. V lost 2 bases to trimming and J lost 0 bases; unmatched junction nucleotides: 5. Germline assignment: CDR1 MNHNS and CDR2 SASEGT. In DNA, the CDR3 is TGTGCCAGCAGTGAATACCCAGCGGGAAGCACAGATACGCAGTATTTT. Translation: CASSEYPAGSTDTQYF.

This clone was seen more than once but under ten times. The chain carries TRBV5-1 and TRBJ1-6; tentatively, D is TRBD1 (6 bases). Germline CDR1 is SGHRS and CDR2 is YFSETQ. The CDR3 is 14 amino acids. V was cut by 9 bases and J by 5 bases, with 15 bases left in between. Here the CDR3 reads CATRADSDNSPLHF. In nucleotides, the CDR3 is TGCGCCACCCGGGCGGACAGCGATAATTCACCCCTCCACTTT.

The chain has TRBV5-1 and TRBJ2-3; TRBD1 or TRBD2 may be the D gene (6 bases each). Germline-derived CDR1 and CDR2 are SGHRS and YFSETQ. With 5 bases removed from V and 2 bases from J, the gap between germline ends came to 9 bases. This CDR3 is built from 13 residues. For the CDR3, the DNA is TGCGCCAGCAGTAGGGGGGACACAGATACGCAGTATTTT. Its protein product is CASSRGDTDTQYF.

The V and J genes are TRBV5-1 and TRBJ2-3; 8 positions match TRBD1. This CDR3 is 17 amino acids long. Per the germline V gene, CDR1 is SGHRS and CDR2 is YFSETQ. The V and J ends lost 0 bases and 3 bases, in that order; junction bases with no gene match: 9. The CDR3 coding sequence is TGCGCCAGCAGCTTGGGGAGACAGGGGCTGGTGACAGATACGCAGTATTTT. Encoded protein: CASSLGRQGLVTDTQYF. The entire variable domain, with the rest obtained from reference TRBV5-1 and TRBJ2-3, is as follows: KAGVTQTPRYLIKTRGQQVTLSCSPISGHRSVSWYQQTPGQGLQFLFEYFSETQRNKGNFPGRFSGRQFSNSRSEMNVSTLELGDSALYLCASSLGRQGLVTDTQYFGPGTRLTVL.

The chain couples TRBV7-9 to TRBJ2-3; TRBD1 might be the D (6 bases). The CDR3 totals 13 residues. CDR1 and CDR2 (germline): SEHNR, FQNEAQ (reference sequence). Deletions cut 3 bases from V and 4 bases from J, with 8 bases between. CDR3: CASSFQGPDTQYF. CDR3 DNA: TGTGCCAGCAGCTTCCAGGGGCCAGATACGCAGTATTTT.

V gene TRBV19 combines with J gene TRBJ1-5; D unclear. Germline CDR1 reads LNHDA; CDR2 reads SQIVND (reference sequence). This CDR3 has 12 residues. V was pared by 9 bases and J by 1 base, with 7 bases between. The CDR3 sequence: CARGHSNQPQHF. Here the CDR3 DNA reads TGTGCCAGGGGCCACAGCAATCAGCCCCAGCATTTT. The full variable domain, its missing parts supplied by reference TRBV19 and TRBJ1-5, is DGGITQSPKYLFRKEGQNVTLSCEQNLNHDAMYWYRQDPGQGLRLIYYSQIVNDFQKGDIAEGYSVSREKKESFPLTVTSAQKNPTAFYLCARGHSNQPQHFGDGTRLSIL.

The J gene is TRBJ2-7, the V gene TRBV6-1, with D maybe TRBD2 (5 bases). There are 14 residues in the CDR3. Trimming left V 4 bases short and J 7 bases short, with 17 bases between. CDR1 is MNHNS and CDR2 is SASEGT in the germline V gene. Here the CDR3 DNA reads TGTGCCAGCAGTGTGGGAGAGGCTCCGGGGGAGCAGTACTTC. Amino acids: CASSVGEAPGEQYF.

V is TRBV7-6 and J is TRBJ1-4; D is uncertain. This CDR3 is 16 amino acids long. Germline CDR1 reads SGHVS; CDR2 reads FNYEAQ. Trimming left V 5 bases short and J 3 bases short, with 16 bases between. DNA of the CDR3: TGTGCCAGCAGCCAACCAGGAGGAATTTCTAATGAAAAACTGTTTTTT. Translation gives CASSQPGGISNEKLFF.

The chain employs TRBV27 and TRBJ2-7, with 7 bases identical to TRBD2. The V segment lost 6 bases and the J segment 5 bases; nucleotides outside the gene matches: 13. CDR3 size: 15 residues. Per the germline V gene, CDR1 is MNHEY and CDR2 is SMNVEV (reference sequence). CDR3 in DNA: TGTGCCAGCAGCCCCGCGGGAGCAGGGTCCCACGAGCAGTACTTC. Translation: CASSPAGAGSHEQYF.

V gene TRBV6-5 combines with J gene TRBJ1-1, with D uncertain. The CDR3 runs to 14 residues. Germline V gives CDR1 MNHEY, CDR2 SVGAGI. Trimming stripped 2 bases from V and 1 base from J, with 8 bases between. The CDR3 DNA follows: TGTGCCAGCAGTTACGGTTCAGCGAACACTGAAGCTTTCTTT. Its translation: CASSYGSANTEAFF.

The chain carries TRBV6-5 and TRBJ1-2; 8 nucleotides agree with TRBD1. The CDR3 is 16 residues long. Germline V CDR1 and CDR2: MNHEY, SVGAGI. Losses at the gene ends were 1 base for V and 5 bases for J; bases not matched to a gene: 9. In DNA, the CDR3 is TGTGCCAGCAGTTACTTCGGACAGGGTGGGGCGTATGGCTACACCTTC. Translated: CASSYFGQGGAYGYTF.

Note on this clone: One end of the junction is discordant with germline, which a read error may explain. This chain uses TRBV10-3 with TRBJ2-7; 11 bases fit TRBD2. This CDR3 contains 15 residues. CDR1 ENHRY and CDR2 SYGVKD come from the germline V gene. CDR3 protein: CASSETSGGGNEQYF. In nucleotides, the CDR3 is TGTGCCAGCAGTGAAACTAGCGGGGGCGGGAACGAGCAGTACTTC.

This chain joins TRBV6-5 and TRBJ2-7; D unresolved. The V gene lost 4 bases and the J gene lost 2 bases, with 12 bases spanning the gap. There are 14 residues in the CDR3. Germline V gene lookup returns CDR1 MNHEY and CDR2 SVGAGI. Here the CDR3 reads CASSLGSNPYEQYF. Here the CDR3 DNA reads TGTGCCAGCAGTTTGGGGTCAAACCCCTACGAGCAGTACTTC.

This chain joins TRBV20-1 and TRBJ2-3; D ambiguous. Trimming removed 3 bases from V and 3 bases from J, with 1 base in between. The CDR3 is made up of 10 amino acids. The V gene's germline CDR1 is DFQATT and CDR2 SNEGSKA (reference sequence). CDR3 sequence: CSARTDTQYF. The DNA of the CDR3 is TGCAGTGCTAGGACAGATACGCAGTATTTT.

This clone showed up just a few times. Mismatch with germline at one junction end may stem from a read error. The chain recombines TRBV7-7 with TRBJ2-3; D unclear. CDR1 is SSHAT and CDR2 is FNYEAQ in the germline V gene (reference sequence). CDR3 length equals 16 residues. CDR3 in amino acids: CASSLGRGSLTDTQYF. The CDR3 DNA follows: TGTGCTAGCAGCTTAGGTCGTGGCAGCCTCACAGATACGCAGTATTTT.